This T cell receptor (beta chain) was sequenced in a study of naive and memory T cell subsets. Whole-study findings and limits: The RNA method is potentially sensitive to activation and differentiation changes.

This clonotype was observed a few times. Its matching antigen is unknown. The CDR3 contains 20 residues. A UMI-containing oligonucleotide was joined by 3' ligation to the TCR cDNA template. Input was roughly 1 to 1000 ng of DNase-treated total RNA without cell sorting. Four PCR rounds used nested alpha and beta constant region primers plus the SP2 primer. For blood and skin samples, reverse transcription used TCR alpha and beta constant primers. TCRdb reprocessed the 5' RACE reads with MiXCR, giving one entry per CDR3 protein. The sample lists approximately 58,000 distinct CDR3 sequences; approximately 6.6% were seen once.

V gene TRBV21-1 combines with J gene TRBJ2-1; TRBD1, the table's D call, was not compared with the DNA. TRBV21-1 has pseudogene status. The source is a male donor in good health. CDR3 amino acids: CASSRAYPALTGGSYNEQFF. The CDR3 DNA sequence: TGTGCCAGCAGCCGAGCCTACCCCGCCCTTACAGGGGGCTCGTACAATGAGCAGTTCTTC.